This T cell receptor beta chain was sequenced during a study of cytomegalovirus exposure and HLA in healthy donors. 13 Jbeta primers and 60 Vbeta primers were used for the PCR. Produced via immunoSEQ multiplex PCR; TCRdb's table is partial and in-frame only. The sample shows around 150,000 clones, roughly four fifths of them seen only once. Trimming stripped 2 bases from V and 1 base from J, with 5 bases between. The germline V gene has CDR1 SGHAT and CDR2 FQDESV (reference sequence). This CDR3 contains 13 residues. This clone has only a few counts. V usage is TRBV11-1 and J usage is TRBJ1-1; D is ambiguous. What was sequenced was PBMCs. The source of this sequence is a man aged 45-65 years in good health and CMV-seropositive. CDR3 sequence reads: CASSLSPNTEAFF. The CDR3 coding sequence is TGTGCCAGCAGCTTAAGCCCGAACACTGAAGCTTTCTTT.